This T cell receptor beta chain comes out of a study of blood T cell repertoires in COVID-19 (dated by TCRdb to the early 2020s). A note on the overall study: Samples covering the acute and convalescent phases of COVID-19 were provided by collaborators in the United States, Italy and Spain. The prospective study material was composed of cDNA or gDNA derived from T cells, B-cell-depleted T cells, or PBMCs. The samples were drawn from two sources: the first 160 participants of the ongoing ImmuneRACE study, and 1,254 subjects contributed by 6 global collaborators. The repertoires were released in a freely available public database intended as a resource for research on the immune response to SARS-CoV-2. Subjects who had been exposed to COVID-19, were actively infected with it, or had recovered from it provided the deeply sampled blood TCRbeta repertoires that made up the dataset. The sample metadata nearly always contained a de-identified subject ID, COVID-19 status, age in years and sex. HLA class I and class II types, where available, came from metadata supplied by the sample provider rather than from assay-based typing.

TCRbeta CDR3 regions were amplified from genomic DNA by means of the immunoSEQ Assay, a bias-controlled multiplex PCR. The paper's processing steps were these. The number of nucleated cells in each sample was estimated from the amplification of reference gene primers within the assay. To quantify the absolute abundance of each unique TCRbeta CDR3 rearrangement, sequence reads were collapsed and filtered. Productive Simpson clonality was computed per sample as the square root of Simpson's diversity index over productive rearrangements. Drawn from immuneACCESS, this table holds only the in-frame rearrangements with V and J called that TCRdb kept. Clones are partly lost; checked studies trace under half to an unresolved V gene and leave the rest unexplained. V, J and clone size are those of that table, while D and trimming were read from the DNA. This sample has under 200,000 clones in its table, and roughly 84% of those were observed once. The ten largest make up about 10% of the sample.

Between the V and J ends, shortened by 10 bases and 0 bases respectively, the junction contains 13 bases. The CDR3 contains 14 residues, cysteine and phenylalanine counted. Just the 42-base CDR3 DNA is kept, in frame starting at base 1. The germline V gene (reference sequence) gives CDR1 as LNHDA and CDR2 as SQIVND. Overall study outcomes, separate from this receptor: Clinical and demographic metadata were provided uncurated, with the amount varying by source and participant.

This clone was recorded only once. Its antigen has not been determined. No base quality information exists; no much larger clone differs at one position. The collaborating institutions used their own protocols to collect whole blood in K2EDTA tubes. For TCRbeta analysis, collaborator samples were shipped as frozen whole blood, as isolated PBMCs, or as DNA extracted from either sample type. What was sequenced was peripheral blood. The sequence links TRBV19 to TRBJ2-1; the D region possibly corresponds to TRBD2 (6 bases align). This clonotype originated in a woman aged 80 or over with active or convalescent COVID-19. At the DNA level, the sequence is TGTGCCACGAGGACCGGGAGCTCCTACAATGAGCAGTTCTTC. The encoded protein is CATRTGSSYNEQFF.